The rows below give T cell receptor beta chains drawn from one sample of a study of T cell responses to AZD1222 COVID-19 vaccine. Measured with immunoSEQ multiplex PCR; TCRdb has only the in-frame clones, and not every one. Found here are 130,000 to 150,000 clones, 88% of them singletons; the top ten hold approximately 2.3%. Sequences were derived from peripheral blood, sampled on day 0 of AZD1222 vaccination. Receptors were obtained from an adult in good health. CDR3s include the opening cysteine and the closing phenylalanine or tryptophan. A D gene is named only where the DNA matches it firmly. Rows give clone size only sometimes, using once, few, many, or a class for an expanded clone.

length: 16
J: TRBJ2-1
D: NA
size: NA
V: TRBV6-5
DNA: TGTGCCAGCAGTTACTCTTCCGGGGCGGGCCACAATGAGCAGTTCTTC
CDR3: CASSYSSGAGHNEQFF

length: 14
J: TRBJ1-1
D: NA
size: NA
V: TRBV5-6
DNA: TGTGCCAGCAGCTTGGACAGACTGAACACTGAAGCTTTCTTT
CDR3: CASSLDRLNTEAFF

length: 13
J: TRBJ1-2
D: NA
size: NA
V: TRBV30
DNA: TGTGCCTGGACCGACGGGGCCAACTATGGCTACACCTTC
CDR3: CAWTDGANYGYTF

length: 14
J: TRBJ2-5
D: TRBD1
size: NA
V: TRBV5-6
DNA: TGTGCCAGCAGCTTGGGGGGACAGGGGGAGACCCAGTACTTC
CDR3: CASSLGGQGETQYF

length: 15
J: TRBJ2-7
D: NA
size: NA
V: TRBV7-9
DNA: TGTGCCAGCACCCCCTCTTGGGGCGGTTCCTACGAGCAGTACTTC
CDR3: CASTPSWGGSYEQYF

length: 15
J: TRBJ2-3
D: NA
size: NA
V: TRBV7-2
DNA: TGTGCCAGCAGCTTAACGGGAGATGGAACAGATACGCAGTATTTT
CDR3: CASSLTGDGTDTQYF

length: 17
J: TRBJ1-6
D: TRBD1
size: NA
V: TRBV25-1
DNA: TGTGCCAGCAGTGCACCGGGACAGGGGGTTAAAAATTCACCCCTCCACTTT
CDR3: CASSAPGQGVKNSPLHF

length: 13
J: TRBJ1-1
D: NA
size: NA
V: TRBV6-5
DNA: TGTGCCAGCACTTGGGCCGGAGGCACTGAAGCTTTCTTT
CDR3: CASTWAGGTEAFF

length: 15
J: TRBJ1-1
D: TRBD1
size: NA
V: TRBV11-3
DNA: TGTGCCAGCAGCTTCCTAGGGGGCGCCGGCACTGAAGCTTTCTTT
CDR3: CASSFLGGAGTEAFF

length: 15
J: TRBJ1-2
D: NA
size: NA
V: TRBV5-6
DNA: TGTGCCAGCAGCTTCGCCCCCCCGGGTAACTATGGCTACACCTTC
CDR3: CASSFAPPGNYGYTF

length: 15
J: TRBJ2-1
D: NA
size: NA
V: TRBV19
DNA: TGTGCCAGTCGGGCCACAGGGTCCCCCTACAATGAGCAGTTCTTC
CDR3: CASRATGSPYNEQFF

length: 14
J: TRBJ2-1
D: NA
size: once
V: TRBV7-3
DNA: TGTGCCAGCAGCTTAAGCAGCTCCTACAATGAGCAGTTCTTC
CDR3: CASSLSSSYNEQFF

length: 15
J: TRBJ2-1
D: TRBD2
size: NA
V: TRBV7-8
DNA: TGTGCCAGCAGCTCACCTCTAGCGGGAGTTTCTGAGCAGTTCTTC
CDR3: CASSSPLAGVSEQFF

length: 11
J: TRBJ1-1
D: NA
size: NA
V: TRBV10-3
DNA: TGTGCCATCAGTGTGGGGACTGAAGCTTTCTTT
CDR3: CAISVGTEAFF

length: 15
J: TRBJ2-3
D: TRBD1
size: NA
V: TRBV11-3
DNA: TGTGCCAGCAGCCTAGGGACAGGGCGCGCAGATACGCAGTATTTT
CDR3: CASSLGTGRADTQYF

length: 15
J: TRBJ1-1
D: NA
size: NA
V: TRBV9
DNA: TGTGCCAGCAGTCGCCTAACAGGGACGGCCACTGAAGCTTTCTTT
CDR3: CASSRLTGTATEAFF

length: 17
J: TRBJ2-3
D: TRBD2
size: once
V: TRBV5-4
DNA: TGTGCCAGCAGCCCACGACTAGCGCCCACCGGCGCAGATACGCAGTATTTT
CDR3: CASSPRLAPTGADTQYF

length: 15
J: TRBJ2-2
D: TRBD1
size: NA
V: TRBV19
DNA: TGTGCCAGTGGTAACCGGGACAGGGGTGCCGGGGAGCTGTTTTTT
CDR3: CASGNRDRGAGELFF

length: 16
J: TRBJ2-7
D: TRBD2
size: few
V: TRBV6-2/TRBV6-3
DNA: TGTGCCAGCAGTCGACTCCGACTAGCGGGCGACTACGAGCAGTACTTC
CDR3: CASSRLRLAGDYEQYF

length: 19
J: TRBJ2-3
D: TRBD2
size: NA
V: TRBV30
DNA: TGTGCCTGGACCCGCGGGACTAGCGGGATGGGTGGGTTCACAGATACGCAGTATTTT
CDR3: CAWTRGTSGMGGFTDTQYF

length: 15
J: TRBJ2-5
D: NA
size: NA
V: TRBV6-6
DNA: TGTGCCAGCAGTCCTTTGTTTCTTGATTTGGAGACCCAGTACTTC
CDR3: CASSPLFLDLETQYF

length: 15
J: TRBJ2-7
D: NA
size: NA
V: TRBV6-5
DNA: TGTGCCAGCAGTCCCGGGGTGGGGGGAAGCTACGAGCAGTACTTC
CDR3: CASSPGVGGSYEQYF

length: 14
J: TRBJ2-1
D: TRBD2
size: NA
V: TRBV7-8
DNA: TGTGCCAGCAGCTTAGAACTAGCGGAAAACGAGCAGTTCTTC
CDR3: CASSLELAENEQFF

length: 14
J: TRBJ1-2
D: NA
size: NA
V: TRBV4-2
DNA: TGTGCCAGCAGCCAAGATGGGAGGTCCTATGGCTACACCTTC
CDR3: CASSQDGRSYGYTF

length: 14
J: TRBJ2-1
D: NA
size: NA
V: TRBV7-3
DNA: TGTGCCAGCAGCAAAGACAACGCCGTGGATGAGCAGTTCTTC
CDR3: CASSKDNAVDEQFF

length: 13
J: TRBJ1-5
D: NA
size: NA
V: TRBV6-1
DNA: TGTGCCAGCAGTGAAAATGGGGTAAGGCCCCAGCATTTT
CDR3: CASSENGVRPQHF

length: 14
J: TRBJ1-6
D: NA
size: few
V: TRBV6-5
DNA: TGTGCCAGCAAGCAGTCCGTCTATAATTCACCCCTCCACTTT
CDR3: CASKQSVYNSPLHF

length: 15
J: TRBJ1-1
D: NA
size: NA
V: TRBV14
DNA: TGTGCCAGCAGCCTGTGGGACAAACCCGGGACTGAAGCTTTCTTT
CDR3: CASSLWDKPGTEAFF

length: 14
J: TRBJ2-1
D: NA
size: NA
V: TRBV6-1
DNA: TGTGCCAGCATAAAGGGACTTCTTTACAATGAGCAGTTCTTC
CDR3: CASIKGLLYNEQFF

length: 15
J: TRBJ1-3
D: TRBD1
size: NA
V: TRBV9
DNA: TGTGCCAGCAGCGTAGATGCAGGGGGCGGAAACACCATATATTTT
CDR3: CASSVDAGGGNTIYF

length: 13
J: TRBJ2-7
D: NA
size: once
V: TRBV29-1
DNA: TGCAGCGTTACGGTGCAGAGCTCCTACGAGCAGTACTTC
CDR3: CSVTVQSSYEQYF

length: 14
J: TRBJ2-7
D: TRBD1
size: NA
V: TRBV6-4
DNA: TGTGCCAGCAGGATGGACAGGGGGCTATACGAGCAGTACTTC
CDR3: CASRMDRGLYEQYF

length: 14
J: TRBJ1-1
D: NA
size: NA
V: TRBV2
DNA: TGTGCCAGCAGTGAAGCGGGGGGGTACACTGAAGCTTTCTTT
CDR3: CASSEAGGYTEAFF

length: 16
J: TRBJ1-3
D: TRBD1
size: once
V: TRBV24-1
DNA: TGTGCCACCAGTGATCTGACAGGGGGCTCTGGAAACACCATATATTTT
CDR3: CATSDLTGGSGNTIYF

length: 14
J: TRBJ2-7
D: NA
size: NA
V: TRBV5-1
DNA: TGCGCCAGCAGCTCTGATAGCGGTTTTTACGAGCAGTACTTC
CDR3: CASSSDSGFYEQYF

length: 16
J: TRBJ1-5
D: NA
size: NA
V: TRBV21-1
DNA: TGTGCCAGCAGTCGACTACAGGGGGCTGGCAATCAGCCCCAGCATTTT
CDR3: CASSRLQGAGNQPQHF

length: 15
J: TRBJ2-7
D: NA
size: NA
V: TRBV6-5
DNA: TGTGCCAGCAGGCCTCCCAGCGGACGCAACTACGAGCAGTACTTC
CDR3: CASRPPSGRNYEQYF

length: 16
J: TRBJ2-2
D: NA
size: NA
V: TRBV9
DNA: TGTGCCAGCAGCGTGGTAGGGATCAGGAACACCGGGGAGCTGTTTTTT
CDR3: CASSVVGIRNTGELFF

length: 12
J: TRBJ2-3
D: NA
size: NA
V: TRBV12-3/TRBV12-4
DNA: TGTGCCAGCAGTGGACTGACAGATACGCAGTATTTT
CDR3: CASSGLTDTQYF

length: 15
J: TRBJ1-4
D: TRBD1
size: NA
V: TRBV7-9
DNA: TGTGCCAGCAGCCCGGGACAGGGGCAGAACGAAAAACTGTTTTTT
CDR3: CASSPGQGQNEKLFF

length: 14
J: TRBJ2-1
D: TRBD2
size: NA
V: TRBV9
DNA: TGTGCCAGCAGCCCGTCGACTAGCTTGGTTGAGCAGTTCTTC
CDR3: CASSPSTSLVEQFF

length: 13
J: TRBJ1-1
D: NA
size: NA
V: TRBV19
DNA: TGTGCCAGTGGTCAGGGCCCGAACACTGAAGCTTTCTTT
CDR3: CASGQGPNTEAFF

length: 14
J: TRBJ1-1
D: NA
size: NA
V: TRBV3-1/TRBV3-2
DNA: TGTGCCAGCAGCCAGCCCCGCCGGGGCACTGAAGCTTTCTTT
CDR3: CASSQPRRGTEAFF

length: 12
J: TRBJ1-2
D: NA
size: many
V: TRBV28
DNA: TGTGCCAGCAGTTCTCAGGGTTCTGGCTACACCTTC
CDR3: CASSSQGSGYTF

length: 16
J: TRBJ2-7
D: TRBD2
size: NA
V: TRBV27
DNA: TGTGCCAGCAGTTACCTCACGGGACTAGCATCCTACGAGCAGTACTTC
CDR3: CASSYLTGLASYEQYF

length: 16
J: TRBJ1-6
D: NA
size: NA
V: TRBV5-1
DNA: TGCGCCAGCAGCTTGGAAGGGTCTGCCTATAATTCACCCCTCCACTTT
CDR3: CASSLEGSAYNSPLHF

length: 15
J: TRBJ2-5
D: NA
size: NA
V: TRBV6-1
DNA: TGTGCCAGCAGTGAATCCCGGGGGCCTGGGGAGACCCAGTACTTC
CDR3: CASSESRGPGETQYF

length: 17
J: TRBJ2-5
D: TRBD2
size: NA
V: TRBV7-9
DNA: TGTGCCAGCAGCTTCCCCTCTAGCGGGAGGGCCCAGGAGACCCAGTACTTC
CDR3: CASSFPSSGRAQETQYF

length: 16
J: TRBJ1-3
D: NA
size: NA
V: TRBV9
DNA: TGTGCCAGCAGCGTATCCCCAGGACCCTCTGGAAACACCATATATTTT
CDR3: CASSVSPGPSGNTIYF

length: 13
J: TRBJ2-2
D: NA
size: NA
V: TRBV5-6
DNA: TGTGCCAGCAGCTTGGGGCGAATTGGGGAGCTGTTTTTT
CDR3: CASSLGRIGELFF

length: 15
J: TRBJ1-1
D: TRBD1
size: NA
V: TRBV7-6
DNA: TGTGCCAGCAGCAGTACCGGGACAGGGAACACTGAAGCTTTCTTT
CDR3: CASSSTGTGNTEAFF

length: 15
J: TRBJ2-3
D: TRBD2
size: NA
V: TRBV29-1
DNA: TGCAGCGTTCTTAGACTAGCGGGGGGCACAGATACGCAGTATTTT
CDR3: CSVLRLAGGTDTQYF

length: 13
J: TRBJ2-2
D: NA
size: NA
V: TRBV7-9
DNA: TGTGCCAGCAGCTTACGGGGGTCCGGGGAGCTGTTTTTT
CDR3: CASSLRGSGELFF